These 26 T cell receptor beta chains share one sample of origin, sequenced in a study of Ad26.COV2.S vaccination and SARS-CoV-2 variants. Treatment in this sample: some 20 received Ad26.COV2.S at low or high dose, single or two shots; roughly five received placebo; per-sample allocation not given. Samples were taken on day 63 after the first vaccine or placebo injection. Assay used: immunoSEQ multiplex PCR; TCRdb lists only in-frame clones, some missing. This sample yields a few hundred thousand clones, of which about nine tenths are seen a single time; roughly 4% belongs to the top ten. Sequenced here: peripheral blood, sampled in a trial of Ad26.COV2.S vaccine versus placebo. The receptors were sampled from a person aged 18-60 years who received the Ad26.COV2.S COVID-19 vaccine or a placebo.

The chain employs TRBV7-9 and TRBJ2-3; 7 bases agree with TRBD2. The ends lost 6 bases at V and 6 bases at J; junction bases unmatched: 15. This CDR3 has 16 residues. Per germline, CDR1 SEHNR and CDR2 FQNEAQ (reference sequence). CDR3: CASSRNRDYPGDTQYF. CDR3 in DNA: TGTGCCAGCAGTCGTAATCGGGACTACCCAGGGGATACGCAGTATTTT.

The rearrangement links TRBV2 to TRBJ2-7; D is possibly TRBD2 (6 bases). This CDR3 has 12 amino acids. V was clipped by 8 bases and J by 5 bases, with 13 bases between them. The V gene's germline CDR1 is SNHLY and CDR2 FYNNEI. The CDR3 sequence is CASVEGQDEQYF. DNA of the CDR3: TGTGCCAGCGTGGAGGGGCAGGACGAGCAGTACTTC.

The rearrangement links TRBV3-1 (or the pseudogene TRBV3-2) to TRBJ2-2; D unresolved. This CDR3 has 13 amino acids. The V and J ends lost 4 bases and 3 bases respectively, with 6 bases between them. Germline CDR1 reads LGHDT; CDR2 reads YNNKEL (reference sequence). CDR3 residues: CASSRSDTGELFF. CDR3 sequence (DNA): TGTGCCAGCAGCCGATCAGACACCGGGGAGCTGTTTTTT.

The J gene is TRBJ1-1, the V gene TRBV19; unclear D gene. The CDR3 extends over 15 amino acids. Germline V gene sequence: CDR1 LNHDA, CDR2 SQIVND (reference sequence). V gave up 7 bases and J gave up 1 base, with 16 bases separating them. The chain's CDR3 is CASKFRTPQNTEAFF. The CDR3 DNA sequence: TGTGCCAGTAAGTTTAGGACGCCCCAGAACACTGAAGCTTTCTTT. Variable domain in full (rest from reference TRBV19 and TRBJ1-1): DGGITQSPKYLFRKEGQNVTLSCEQNLNHDAMYWYRQDPGQGLRLIYYSQIVNDFQKGDIAEGYSVSREKKESFPLTVTSAQKNPTAFYLCASKFRTPQNTEAFFGQGTRLTVV.

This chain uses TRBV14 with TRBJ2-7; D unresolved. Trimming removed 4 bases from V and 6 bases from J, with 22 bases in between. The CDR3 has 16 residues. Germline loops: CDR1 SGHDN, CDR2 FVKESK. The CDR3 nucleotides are TGTGCCAGCAGCCTAAAGGCCGCCCCTAGGGCCCCCGAGCAGTACTTC. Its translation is CASSLKAAPRAPEQYF.

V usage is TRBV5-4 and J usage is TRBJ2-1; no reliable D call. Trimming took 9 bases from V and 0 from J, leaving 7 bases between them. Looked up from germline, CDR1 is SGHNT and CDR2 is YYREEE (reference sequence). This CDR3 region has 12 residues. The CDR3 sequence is CAMESSYNEQFF. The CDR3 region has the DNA TGTGCCATGGAGAGCTCCTACAATGAGCAGTTCTTC.

The CDR3 reads CASSYSLRGEQFF. The DNA of the CDR3 is TGTGCCAGCAGTTACTCGTTGCGGGGTGAGCAGTTCTTC. The V call is TRBV6-5, the J call TRBJ2-1, with D maybe TRBD2 (6 bases). The CDR3 contains 13 residues. The V and J ends lost 0 bases and 9 bases respectively, with 9 bases between them. CDR1 MNHEY and CDR2 SVGAGI come from the germline V gene.

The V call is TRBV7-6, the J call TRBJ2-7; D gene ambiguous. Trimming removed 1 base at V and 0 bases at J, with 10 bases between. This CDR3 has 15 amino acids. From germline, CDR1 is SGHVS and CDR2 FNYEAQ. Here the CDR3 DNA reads TGTGCCAGCAGCTTAGGTCCGGAGAGCTCCTACGAGCAGTACTTC. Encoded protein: CASSLGPESSYEQYF.

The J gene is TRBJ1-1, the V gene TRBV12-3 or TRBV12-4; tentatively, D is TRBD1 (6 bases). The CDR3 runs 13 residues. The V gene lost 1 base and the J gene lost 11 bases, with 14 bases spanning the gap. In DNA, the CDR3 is TGTGCCAGCAGTTTAGTGGGGGCGGGAGGGGCTTTCTTT. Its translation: CASSLVGAGGAFF.

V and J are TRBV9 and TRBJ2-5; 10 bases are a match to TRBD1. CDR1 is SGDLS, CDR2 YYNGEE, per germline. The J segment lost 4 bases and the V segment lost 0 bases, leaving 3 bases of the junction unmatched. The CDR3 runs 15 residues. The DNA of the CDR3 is TGTGCCAGCAGCGTAGGGGACAGGGGTGTAGAGACCCAGTACTTC. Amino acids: CASSVGDRGVETQYF.

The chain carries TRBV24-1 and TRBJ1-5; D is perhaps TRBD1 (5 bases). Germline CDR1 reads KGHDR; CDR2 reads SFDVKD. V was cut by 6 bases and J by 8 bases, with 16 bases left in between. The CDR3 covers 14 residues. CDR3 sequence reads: CATSRGTEVKPQHF. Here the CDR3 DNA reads TGTGCCACCAGTCGGGGGACGGAGGTTAAGCCCCAGCATTTT.

The CDR3 DNA reads as TGTGCCAGCAGTGCAGCGGCGAGCTACGAGCAGTACTTC. Translation gives CASSAAASYEQYF. The chain combines TRBV6-1 with TRBJ2-7; tentatively, D is TRBD2 (5 bases). There are 13 residues in the CDR3. Trimming took off 4 bases at V and 3 bases at J, with 10 bases between the two ends. Germline loops: CDR1 MNHNS, CDR2 SASEGT.

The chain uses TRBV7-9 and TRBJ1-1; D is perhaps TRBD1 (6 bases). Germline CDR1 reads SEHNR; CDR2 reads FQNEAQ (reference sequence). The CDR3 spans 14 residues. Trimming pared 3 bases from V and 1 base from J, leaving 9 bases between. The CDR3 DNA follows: TGTGCCAGCAGCTTGGTGGGGGCGAACACTGAAGCTTTCTTT. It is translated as CASSLVGANTEAFF.

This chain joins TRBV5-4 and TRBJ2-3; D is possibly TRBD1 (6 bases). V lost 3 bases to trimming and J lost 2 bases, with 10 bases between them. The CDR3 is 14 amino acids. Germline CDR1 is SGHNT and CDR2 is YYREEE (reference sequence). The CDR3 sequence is CASSSGALTDTQYF. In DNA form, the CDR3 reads TGTGCCAGCAGCTCAGGGGCACTCACAGATACGCAGTATTTT.

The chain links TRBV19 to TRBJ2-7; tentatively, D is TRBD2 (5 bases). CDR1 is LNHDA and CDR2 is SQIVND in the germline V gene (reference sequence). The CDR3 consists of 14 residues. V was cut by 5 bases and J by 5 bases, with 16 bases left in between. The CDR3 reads CASSARAGTHEQYF. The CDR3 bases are TGTGCCAGTAGTGCCCGCGCGGGTACCCACGAGCAGTACTTC.

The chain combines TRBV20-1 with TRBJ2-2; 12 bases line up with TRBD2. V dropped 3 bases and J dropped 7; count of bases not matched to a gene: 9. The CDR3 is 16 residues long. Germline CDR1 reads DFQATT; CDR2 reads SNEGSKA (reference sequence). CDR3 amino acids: CSASLLAGGGHGELFF. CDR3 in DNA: TGCAGTGCTAGTCTACTAGCGGGAGGAGGGCACGGGGAGCTGTTTTTT.

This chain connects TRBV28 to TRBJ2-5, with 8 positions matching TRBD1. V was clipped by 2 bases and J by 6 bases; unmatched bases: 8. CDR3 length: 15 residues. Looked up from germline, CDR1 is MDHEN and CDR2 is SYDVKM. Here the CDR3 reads CASSLSAGGYKTQYF. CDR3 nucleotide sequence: TGTGCCAGCAGTTTAAGCGCAGGGGGCTACAAGACCCAGTACTTC. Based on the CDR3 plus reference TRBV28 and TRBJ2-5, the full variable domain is DVKVTQSSRYLVKRTGEKVFLECVQDMDHENMFWYRQDPGLGLRLIYFSYDVKMKEKGDIPEGYSVSREKKERFSLILESASTNQTSMYLCASSLSAGGYKTQYFGPGTRLLVL.

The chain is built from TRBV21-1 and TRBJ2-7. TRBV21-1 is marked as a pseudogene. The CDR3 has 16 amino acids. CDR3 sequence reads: CASSKSQGRSPYEQYF. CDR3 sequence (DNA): TGTGCCAGCAGCAAAAGTCAAGGACGCTCTCCCTACGAGCAGTACTTC.

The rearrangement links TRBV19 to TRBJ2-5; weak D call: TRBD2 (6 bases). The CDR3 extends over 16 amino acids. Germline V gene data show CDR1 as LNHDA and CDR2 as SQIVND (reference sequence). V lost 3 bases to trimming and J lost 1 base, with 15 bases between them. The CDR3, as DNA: TGTGCCAGTAGTATGGTGTGGGTGGGAGGCCAAGAGACCCAGTACTTC. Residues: CASSMVWVGGQETQYF. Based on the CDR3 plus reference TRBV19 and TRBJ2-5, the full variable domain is DGGITQSPKYLFRKEGQNVTLSCEQNLNHDAMYWYRQDPGQGLRLIYYSQIVNDFQKGDIAEGYSVSREKKESFPLTVTSAQKNPTAFYLCASSMVWVGGQETQYFGPGTRLLVL.

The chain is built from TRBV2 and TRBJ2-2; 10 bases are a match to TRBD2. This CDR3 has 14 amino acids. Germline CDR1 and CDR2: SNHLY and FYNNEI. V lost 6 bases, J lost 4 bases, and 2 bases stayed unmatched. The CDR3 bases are TGTGCCAGCAGACTAGCGGGACGCACCGGGGAGCTGTTTTTT. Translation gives CASRLAGRTGELFF. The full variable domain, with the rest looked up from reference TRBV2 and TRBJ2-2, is EPEVTQTPSHQVTQMGQEVILRCVPISNHLYFYWYRQILGQKVEFLVSFYNNEISEKSEIFDDQFSVERPDGSNFTLKIRSTKLEDSAMYFCASRLAGRTGELFFGEGSRLTVL.

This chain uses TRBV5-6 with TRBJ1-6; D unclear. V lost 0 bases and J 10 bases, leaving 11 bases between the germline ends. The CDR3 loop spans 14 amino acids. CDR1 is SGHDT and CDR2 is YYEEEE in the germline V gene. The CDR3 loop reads CASSLDRLGSPLHF. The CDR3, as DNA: TGTGCCAGCAGCTTGGACCGGCTAGGATCACCCCTCCACTTT.

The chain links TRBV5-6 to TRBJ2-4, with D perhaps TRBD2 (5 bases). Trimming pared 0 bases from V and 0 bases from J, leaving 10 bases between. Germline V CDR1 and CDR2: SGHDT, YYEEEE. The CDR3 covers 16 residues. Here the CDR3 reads CASSLAAGVAKNIQYF. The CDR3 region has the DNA TGTGCCAGCAGCTTGGCCGCGGGTGTAGCCAAAAACATTCAGTACTTC.

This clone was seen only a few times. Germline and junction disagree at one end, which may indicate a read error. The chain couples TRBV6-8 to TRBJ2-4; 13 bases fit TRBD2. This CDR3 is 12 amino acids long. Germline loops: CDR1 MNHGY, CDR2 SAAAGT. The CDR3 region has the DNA TGTGCCAGCAGTTACGCGACTAGCGGGAGGCACTTC. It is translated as CASSYATSGRHF.

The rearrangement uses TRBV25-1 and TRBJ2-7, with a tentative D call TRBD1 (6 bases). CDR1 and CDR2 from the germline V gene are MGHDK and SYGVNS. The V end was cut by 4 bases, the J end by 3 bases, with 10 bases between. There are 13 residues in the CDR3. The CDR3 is CASSGTEDYEQYF. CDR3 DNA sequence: TGTGCCAGCAGTGGGACAGAAGACTACGAGCAGTACTTC.

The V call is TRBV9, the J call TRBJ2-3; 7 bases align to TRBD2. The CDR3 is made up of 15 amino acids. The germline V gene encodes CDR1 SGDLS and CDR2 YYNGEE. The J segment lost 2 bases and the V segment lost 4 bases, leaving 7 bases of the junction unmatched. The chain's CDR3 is CASSPRAGDTDTQYF. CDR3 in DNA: TGTGCCAGCAGCCCCCGGGCGGGAGACACAGATACGCAGTATTTT.

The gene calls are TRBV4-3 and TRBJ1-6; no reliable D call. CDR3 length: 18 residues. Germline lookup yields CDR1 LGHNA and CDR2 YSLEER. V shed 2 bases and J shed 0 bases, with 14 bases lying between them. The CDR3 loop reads CASSQYRAESSYNSPLHF. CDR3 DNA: TGCGCCAGCAGCCAATATAGGGCTGAGAGCTCCTATAATTCACCCCTCCACTTT.